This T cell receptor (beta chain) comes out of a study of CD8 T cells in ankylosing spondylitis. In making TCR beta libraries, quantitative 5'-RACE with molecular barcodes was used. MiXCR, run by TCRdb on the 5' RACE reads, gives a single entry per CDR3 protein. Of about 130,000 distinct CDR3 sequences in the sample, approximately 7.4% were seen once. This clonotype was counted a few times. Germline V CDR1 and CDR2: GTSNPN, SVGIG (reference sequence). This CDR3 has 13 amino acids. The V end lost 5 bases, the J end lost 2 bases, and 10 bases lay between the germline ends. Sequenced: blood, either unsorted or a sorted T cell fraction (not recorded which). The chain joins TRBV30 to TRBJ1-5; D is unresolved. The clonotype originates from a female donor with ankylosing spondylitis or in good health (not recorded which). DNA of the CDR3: TGTGCCTGGGATAGTGGGGGCAATCAGCCCCAGCATTTT. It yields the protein CAWDSGGNQPQHF.